This T cell receptor beta chain was found in a study of regulatory T cells in long-lasting Graves disease. Through Arm-PCR of CDR3 regions and iRepertoire HTBI primers, TCR beta libraries were built. TCRdb re-called the multiplex PCR reads with MiXCR, one entry per CDR3 protein. This sample has about 240,000 distinct CDR3 sequences, with about 19% found just once. This CDR3 region has 16 residues. Germline V gene sequence: CDR1 LGHDT, CDR2 YNNKEL (reference sequence). Trimming pared 7 bases from V and 7 bases from J, leaving 20 bases between. As to time point: newly diagnosed GD, antithyroid drugs for less than 3 months. After RNA was extracted from PBMCs, the TCR library was made from it. This clonotype has ten or more counts.

This specimen consisted of peripheral blood mononuclear cells (PBMCs), obtained at new diagnosis, from a patient treated with antithyroid drugs. The clonotype originates from a female donor with Graves disease. The chain employs TRBV3-1 and TRBJ1-6, with D possibly matching TRBD1 (5 bases). CDR3 loop: CASNLPLGEVNSPLHF. CDR3 nucleotide sequence: TGTGCCAGCAACCTCCCCCTGGGGGAGGTGAATTCACCCCTCCACTTT.